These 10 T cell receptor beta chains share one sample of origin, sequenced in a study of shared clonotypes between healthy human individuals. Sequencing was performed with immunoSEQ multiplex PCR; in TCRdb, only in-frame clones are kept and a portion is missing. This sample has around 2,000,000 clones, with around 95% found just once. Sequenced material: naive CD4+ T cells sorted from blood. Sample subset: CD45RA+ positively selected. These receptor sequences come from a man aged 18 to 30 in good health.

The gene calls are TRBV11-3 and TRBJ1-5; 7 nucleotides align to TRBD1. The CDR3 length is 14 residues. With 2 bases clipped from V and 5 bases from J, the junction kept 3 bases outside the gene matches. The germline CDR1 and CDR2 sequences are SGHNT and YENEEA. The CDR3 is CASSLRGLDQPQHF. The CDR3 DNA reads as TGTGCCAGCAGCTTAAGGGGGCTCGATCAGCCCCAGCATTTT.

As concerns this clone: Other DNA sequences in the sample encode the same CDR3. The CDR3 coding sequence is TGTGCCAGCAGCTTAGCCCCGGGCTCTGGAAACACCATATATTTT. It is translated as CASSLAPGSGNTIYF. The genes are TRBV7-9 and TRBJ1-3, with D unresolved. This CDR3 is built from 15 residues. V dropped 0 bases and J dropped 0 bases, with 6 bases sitting between them. Germline values: CDR1 SEHNR, CDR2 FQNEAQ (reference sequence).

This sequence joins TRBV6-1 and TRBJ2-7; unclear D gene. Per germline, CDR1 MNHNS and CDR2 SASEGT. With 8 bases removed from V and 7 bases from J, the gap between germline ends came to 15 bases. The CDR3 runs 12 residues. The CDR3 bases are TGTGCCAGCCAATTAGGCAGATCGGAGCAGTACTTC. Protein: CASQLGRSEQYF.

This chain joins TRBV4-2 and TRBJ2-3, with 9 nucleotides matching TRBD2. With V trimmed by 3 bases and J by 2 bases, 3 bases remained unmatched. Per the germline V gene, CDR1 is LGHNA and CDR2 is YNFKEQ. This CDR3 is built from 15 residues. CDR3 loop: CASSHLAGITDTQYF. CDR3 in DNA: TGTGCCAGCAGCCATCTAGCGGGGATCACAGATACGCAGTATTTT.

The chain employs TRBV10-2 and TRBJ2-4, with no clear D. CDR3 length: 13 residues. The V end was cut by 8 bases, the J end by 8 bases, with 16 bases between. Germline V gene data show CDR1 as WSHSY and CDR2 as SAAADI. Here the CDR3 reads CASSPTRVDIQYF. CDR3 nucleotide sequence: TGCGCCAGCTCTCCGACCCGGGTCGACATTCAGTACTTC.

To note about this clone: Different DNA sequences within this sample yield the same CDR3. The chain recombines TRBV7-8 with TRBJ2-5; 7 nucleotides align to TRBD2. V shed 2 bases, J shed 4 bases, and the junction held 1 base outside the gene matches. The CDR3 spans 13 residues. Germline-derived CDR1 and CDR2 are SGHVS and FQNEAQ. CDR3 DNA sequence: TGTGCCAGCAGCTTAACGGGGGGAGAGACCCAGTACTTC. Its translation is CASSLTGGETQYF.

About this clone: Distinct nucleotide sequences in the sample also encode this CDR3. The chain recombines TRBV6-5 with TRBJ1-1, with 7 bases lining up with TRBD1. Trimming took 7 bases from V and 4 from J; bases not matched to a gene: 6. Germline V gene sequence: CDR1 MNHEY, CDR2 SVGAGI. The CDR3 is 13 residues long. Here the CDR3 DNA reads TGTGCCAGCACTCGACAGGGAGGCACTGAAGCTTTCTTT. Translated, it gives CASTRQGGTEAFF.

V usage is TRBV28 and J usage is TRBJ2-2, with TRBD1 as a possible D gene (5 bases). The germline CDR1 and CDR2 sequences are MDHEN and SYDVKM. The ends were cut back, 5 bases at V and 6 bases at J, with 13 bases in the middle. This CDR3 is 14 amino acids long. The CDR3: CASSTAGIAGELFF. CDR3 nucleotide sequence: TGTGCCAGCAGTACAGCAGGGATAGCCGGGGAGCTGTTTTTT.

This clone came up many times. Here the CDR3 DNA reads TGTGCCTGGAGCGGCCAGGGGGCGAGCACCGGGGAGCTGTTTTTT. Translating it yields CAWSGQGASTGELFF. V gene TRBV30 combines with J gene TRBJ2-2, with TRBD1 matching over 8 bases. Unmatched junction bases numbered 7, after V lost 3 bases and J lost 4 bases. CDR1 is GTSNPN and CDR2 is SVGIG in the germline V gene (reference sequence). This CDR3 has 15 residues. The full variable domain, rest sourced from reference TRBV30 and TRBJ2-2, is SQTIHQWPATLVQPVGSPLSLECTVEGTSNPNLYWYRQAAGRGLQLLFYSVGIGQISSEVPQNLSASRPQDRQFILSSKKLLLSDSGFYLCAWSGQGASTGELFFGEGSRLTVL.

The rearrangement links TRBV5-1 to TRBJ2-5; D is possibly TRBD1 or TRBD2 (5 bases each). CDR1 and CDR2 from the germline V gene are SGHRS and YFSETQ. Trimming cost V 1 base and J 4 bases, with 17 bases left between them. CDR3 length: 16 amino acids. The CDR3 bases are TGCGCCAGCAGCTTGTTTATTTCCAGGGCGGGAGAGACCCAGTACTTC. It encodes CASSLFISRAGETQYF.